This entry lists 32 T cell receptor beta chains sequenced from one sample in a study of cytomegalovirus exposure and HLA in healthy donors. The PCR contained 60 Vbeta and 13 Jbeta primers. Libraries were prepared by immunoSEQ multiplex PCR; TCRdb keeps only in-frame clonotypes and omits some of them. The sample gives 150,000 to 200,000 clones, roughly 80% of which show up once; 6% to 7.5% is in the top ten. The material sequenced was PBMCs. The receptor set was obtained from a man under 40 in good health and CMV-seropositive.

This clone was observed a single time. The chain has TRBV18 and TRBJ1-1; D possibly corresponds to TRBD1 (5 bases). This CDR3 is 15 amino acids long. Germline CDR1 KGHSH, CDR2 LQKENI. Trimming left V 3 bases short and J 1 base short, with 12 bases between. The CDR3 DNA follows: TGTGCCAGCTCACCCTCGGGGGGTTGGAACACTGAAGCTTTCTTT. This translates into CASSPSGGWNTEAFF.

The genes are TRBV18 and TRBJ1-1; D is undetermined. The length of the CDR3 is 13 residues. Trimming took off 3 bases at V and 1 base at J, with 6 bases between the two ends. The germline V gene encodes CDR1 KGHSH and CDR2 LQKENI. CDR3 coding DNA: TGTGCCAGCTCACCCCAGGCGAACACTGAAGCTTTCTTT. It specifies CASSPQANTEAFF.

CDR3 nucleotides: TGTGCCAGCAGCTTAGTAGAGCGGGAGGGCAAAGGCGAGCAGTACTTC. Amino acids: CASSLVEREGKGEQYF. The V call is TRBV11-2, the J call TRBJ2-7; 10 nucleotides match TRBD2. This CDR3 comprises 16 residues. After removal of 1 base from V and 6 bases from J, the junction contained 9 bases not matched to a gene. Germline V gives CDR1 SGHAT, CDR2 FQNNGV.

This chain links TRBV18 with TRBJ1-3, with 7 bases aligning to TRBD1. The CDR3 loop spans 18 amino acids. Germline CDR1 KGHSH, CDR2 LQKENI. After removal of 1 base from V and 0 bases from J, the junction contained 9 bases not matched to a gene. The CDR3 DNA reads TGTGCCAGCTCACCACTTATCACAGACAGGGCCTCTGGAAACACCATATATTTT. Its translation: CASSPLITDRASGNTIYF.

The V and J genes are TRBV10-1 and TRBJ2-5, with TRBD2 matching over 7 bases. Judging by the DNA end, TRBJ2-7 fits better; the J call may be wrong. Germline V lookup: CDR1 WNHNN, CDR2 SYGVQD (reference sequence). The CDR3 extends over 14 amino acids. The CDR3 here is CASSESGRAYEQYF. CDR3 DNA: TGCGCCAGCAGTGAGTCTGGGAGGGCCTACGAGCAGTACTTC.

The chain uses TRBV9 and TRBJ2-7; 14 bases align to TRBD2. Losses at the gene ends were 4 bases for V and 3 bases for J; bases not matched to a gene: 3. CDR1 is SGDLS, CDR2 YYNGEE, per germline. CDR3 length equals 15 residues. CDR3 nucleotides: TGTGCCAGCAGCTTAGGGACTAGCGGGAGCTACGAGCAGTACTTC. This translates into CASSLGTSGSYEQYF.

The chain links TRBV6-1 to TRBJ1-1, with 12 bases fitting TRBD1. V lost 4 bases to trimming and J lost 11 bases; unmatched junction nucleotides: 14. This CDR3 comprises 16 residues. Germline CDR1 reads MNHNS; CDR2 reads SASEGT. CDR3 residues: CASSVKLIGTGGTAFF. The CDR3 bases are TGTGCCAGCAGTGTAAAGCTAATCGGGACAGGGGGCACGGCTTTCTTT.

The J gene is TRBJ2-7, the V gene TRBV6-5; 8 bases line up with TRBD2. This CDR3 is 16 amino acids long. Germline-derived CDR1 and CDR2 are MNHEY and SVGAGI. V was clipped by 2 bases and J by 3 bases; unmatched bases: 9. This CDR3 reads CASSYLWSGSVYEQYF. The CDR3 DNA follows: TGTGCCAGCAGTTACCTGTGGAGCGGGAGTGTCTACGAGCAGTACTTC.

V usage is TRBV28 and J usage is TRBJ2-7; perhaps TRBD2 as D (6 bases). There are 14 residues in the CDR3. CDR1 and CDR2 from the germline V gene are MDHEN and SYDVKM. V lost 5 bases and J lost 3, with 14 bases in between. The DNA for the CDR3 is TGTGCCAGCAGTCCGAGCGGGTCATACTACGAGCAGTACTTC. It codes for CASSPSGSYYEQYF.

The chain employs TRBV6-1 and TRBJ2-5, with 10 bases fitting TRBD1. The CDR3 length is 16 residues. The germline V gene encodes CDR1 MNHNS and CDR2 SASEGT. After removal of 3 bases from V and 1 base from J, the junction contained 5 bases not matched to a gene. In DNA, the CDR3 is TGTGCCAGCAGTGAGTTCGGGGACAGGGGCCAAGAGACCCAGTACTTC. This translates into CASSEFGDRGQETQYF.

This clone was seen a few times. Additional DNA sequences in this sample encode the identical CDR3. For the CDR3, the DNA is TGTGCCAGCAGTTTTGACAGAAACTATGGCTACACCTTC. Its translation: CASSFDRNYGYTF. The chain employs TRBV27 and TRBJ1-2; D may be TRBD1 (5 bases). CDR1 and CDR2 from the germline V gene are MNHEY and SMNVEV (reference sequence). V shed 3 bases and J shed 2 bases, with 7 bases lying between them. The CDR3 runs 13 residues.

The gene calls are TRBV5-1 and TRBJ1-1; no firm D call. Germline loops: CDR1 SGHRS, CDR2 YFSETQ. Trimming took off 2 bases at V and 1 base at J, with 9 bases between the two ends. The CDR3 is 14 amino acids. This CDR3 reads CASSFTARNTEAFF. The CDR3, as DNA: TGCGCCAGCAGCTTTACCGCTAGGAACACTGAAGCTTTCTTT.

This clone occurred once. V usage is TRBV11-2 and J usage is TRBJ2-5; tentative D call: TRBD2 (6 bases). The CDR3 spans 14 residues. Germline CDR1 is SGHAT and CDR2 is FQNNGV. Trimming took off 5 bases at V and 1 base at J, with 11 bases between the two ends. CDR3 amino acids: CASSQGGAQETQYF. The DNA for the CDR3 is TGTGCCAGCAGCCAGGGCGGGGCCCAAGAGACCCAGTACTTC.

V is TRBV27 and J is TRBJ2-7; TRBD1 matches at 9 bases. This CDR3 comprises 15 residues. Per germline, CDR1 MNHEY and CDR2 SMNVEV (reference sequence). The junction had 7 bases not matched to a gene; V was cut back by 5 bases and J by 2 bases. The CDR3 spells CASSLPGQGAYEQYF. CDR3 in DNA: TGTGCCAGCAGTCTCCCGGGACAGGGAGCCTACGAGCAGTACTTC.

The chain recombines TRBV4-1 with TRBJ2-2; the match to TRBD1 covers 8 bases. The length of the CDR3 is 17 residues. V lost 4 bases and J lost 4; bases outside the gene matches: 11. Germline V gives CDR1 MGHRA, CDR2 YSYEKL. CDR3 sequence: CASSRGDRRSSTGELFF. In DNA, the CDR3 is TGCGCCAGCAGCCGCGGGGACAGGCGATCGAGCACCGGGGAGCTGTTTTTT.

This chain links TRBV25-1 with TRBJ2-1; 14 bases line up with TRBD2. With V trimmed by 3 bases and J by 8 bases, 3 bases remained unmatched. CDR1 and CDR2 (germline): MGHDK, SYGVNS. This CDR3 comprises 15 residues. The CDR3 loop reads CASSETSGGAYEQFF. The CDR3 DNA sequence: TGTGCCAGCAGTGAGACTAGCGGGGGGGCTTATGAGCAGTTCTTC.

V gene TRBV25-1 combines with J gene TRBJ1-3; D ambiguous. This CDR3 has 14 amino acids. Trimming removed 2 bases at V and 0 bases at J, with 5 bases between. CDR1 is MGHDK and CDR2 is SYGVNS in the germline V gene. CDR3 nucleotide sequence: TGTGCCAGCAGTGAAGAGGGCTCTGGAAACACCATATATTTT. Protein: CASSEEGSGNTIYF.

The chain employs TRBV9 and TRBJ2-1; TRBD2 matches 8 bases. Germline CDR1 and CDR2: SGDLS and YYNGEE. The CDR3 consists of 18 residues. The V segment lost 6 bases and the J segment 3 bases; nucleotides outside the gene matches: 17. The CDR3 region has the DNA TGTGCCAGCATTGGGGGGACCCACAGCGGGGGACTCTACAATGAGCAGTTCTTC. Amino acids: CASIGGTHSGGLYNEQFF.

This chain connects TRBV29-1 to TRBJ1-4; 9 bases match TRBD1. Trimming removed 1 base from V and 2 bases from J; junction bases left unmatched: 2. This CDR3 is built from 15 residues. From germline, CDR1 is SQVTM and CDR2 ANQGSEA. CDR3 nucleotides: TGCAGCGTTGAAGGACAGGGGGGCACTAATGAAAAACTGTTTTTT. Its translation is CSVEGQGGTNEKLFF.

This clone was seen once. The chain recombines TRBV5-6 with TRBJ2-1; D gene unclear. The CDR3 contains 15 residues. Germline assignment: CDR1 SGHDT and CDR2 YYEEEE. Trimming took 3 bases from V and 1 from J, leaving 11 bases between them. The CDR3 bases are TGTGCCAGCAGCTCCTCTATGACTTCCTACAATGAGCAGTTCTTC. This gives the protein CASSSSMTSYNEQFF.

The chain joins TRBV5-6 to TRBJ1-3; D remains unclear. Trimming removed 4 bases at V and 1 base at J, with 12 bases between. Germline CDR1 is SGHDT and CDR2 is YYEEEE. This CDR3 is built from 15 residues. For the CDR3, the DNA is TGTGCCAGCAGCACGATCCCAGGATCTGGAAACACCATATATTTT. Translated: CASSTIPGSGNTIYF.

This chain connects TRBV11-3 to TRBJ1-1, with D possibly being TRBD1 (6 bases). CDR1 is SGHNT, CDR2 YENEEA, per germline. The V end lost 3 bases, the J end lost 2 bases, and 7 bases lay between the germline ends. The CDR3 has 13 residues. In nucleotides, the CDR3 is TGTGCCAGCAGCTTGGACAGTAACACTGAAGCTTTCTTT. Translated, it gives CASSLDSNTEAFF.

The chain couples TRBV19 to TRBJ2-1, with TRBD2 identical over 8 bases. Trimming took 2 bases from V and 5 from J; bases not matched to a gene: 5. The CDR3 has 15 amino acids. Germline CDR1 reads LNHDA; CDR2 reads SQIVND (reference sequence). Here the CDR3 reads CASSIKAGEHNEQFF. The DNA for the CDR3 is TGTGCCAGTAGTATAAAAGCGGGGGAGCACAATGAGCAGTTCTTC.

A single count supports this clone. J is TRBJ2-7 and V is TRBV27; TRBD1 aligns across 7 bases. This CDR3 region has 14 residues. V shed 0 bases, J shed 4 bases, and the junction held 3 bases outside the gene matches. CDR1 is MNHEY, CDR2 SMNVEV, per germline (reference sequence). DNA for the CDR3: TGTGCCAGCAGTTTATCGAAGGGGGCATACGAGCAGTACTTC. As protein: CASSLSKGAYEQYF.

The J gene is TRBJ1-1, the V gene TRBV6-5; 8 nucleotides line up with TRBD1. V was pared by 4 bases and J by 5 bases, with 6 bases of the junction left unmatched. The length of the CDR3 is 14 residues. Germline CDR1 MNHEY, CDR2 SVGAGI. The CDR3 DNA is TGTGCCAGCAGTTCAGGGGGCGAGGGAACTGAAGCTTTCTTT. Protein: CASSSGGEGTEAFF.

The genes are TRBV29-1 and TRBJ1-3; D unclear. The CDR3 contains 14 residues. Germline V lookup: CDR1 SQVTM, CDR2 ANQGSEA. The V end lost 2 bases, the J end lost 3 bases, and 11 bases lay between the germline ends. The CDR3 spells CSVENPAGGNTIYF. In DNA, the CDR3 is TGCAGCGTTGAAAACCCAGCAGGTGGAAACACCATATATTTT.

This chain links TRBV10-2 with TRBJ2-7, with D perhaps matching TRBD2 (6 bases). The CDR3 sequence is 18 residues long. CDR1 WSHSY and CDR2 SAAADI come from the germline V gene. Trimming removed 1 base at V and 4 bases at J, with 23 bases between. CDR3 in amino acids: CASSELSPYMSGGYEQYF. CDR3 DNA sequence: TGCGCCAGCAGTGAGTTGAGTCCATATATGAGCGGAGGGTACGAGCAGTACTTC.

This clone was observed a handful of times. The chain recombines TRBV19 with TRBJ1-6; 8 positions agree with TRBD1. The germline V gene encodes CDR1 LNHDA and CDR2 SQIVND (reference sequence). The CDR3 spans 18 residues. Trimming at V came to 7 bases and at J to 1 base, leaving 12 bases not matched to a gene. The CDR3 spells CASKLGTGGSSYNSPLHF. The DNA for the CDR3 is TGTGCCAGTAAATTAGGTACAGGGGGAAGTTCCTATAATTCACCCCTCCACTTT.

V gene TRBV6-5 combines with J gene TRBJ2-5; D is perhaps TRBD2 (6 bases). The J call may be incorrect, as the DNA end agrees better with TRBJ2-7. CDR3 length: 15 amino acids. Per the germline V gene, CDR1 is MNHEY and CDR2 is SVGAGI. CDR3 nucleotide sequence: TGTGCCAGCAGTTATGGACGGGGGACCCTCCACGAGCAGTACTTC. Encoded protein: CASSYGRGTLHEQYF.

The chain carries TRBV7-2 and TRBJ2-3; TRBD2 matches 9 bases. Germline V CDR1 and CDR2: SGHTA, FQGNSA. The trim removed 1 base at V and 5 bases at J, leaving 7 bases unmatched. The CDR3 is 16 amino acids. CDR3 in DNA: TGTGCCAGCAGCTTAGTCACGGCGGGGGGGGGAGATACGCAGTATTTT. Translating gives CASSLVTAGGGDTQYF.

The gene calls are TRBV4-1 and TRBJ2-7; the match to TRBD2 covers 11 bases. V lost 2 bases, J lost 2 bases, and 2 bases stayed unmatched. Germline CDR1 is MGHRA and CDR2 is YSYEKL. This CDR3 comprises 15 residues. The CDR3, as DNA: TGCGCCAGCAGCCAATCTAGCGGGGGGCCCTACGAGCAGTACTTC. Translating gives CASSQSSGGPYEQYF.

The chain joins TRBV11-2 to TRBJ1-2; D remains ambiguous. There are 14 residues in the CDR3. The germline V gene encodes CDR1 SGHAT and CDR2 FQNNGV. V lost 2 bases and J lost 3, with 10 bases in between. As DNA, the CDR3 is TGTGCCAGCAGCTTATGGTCGGGTTACTATGGCTACACCTTC. This sequence encodes CASSLWSGYYGYTF.